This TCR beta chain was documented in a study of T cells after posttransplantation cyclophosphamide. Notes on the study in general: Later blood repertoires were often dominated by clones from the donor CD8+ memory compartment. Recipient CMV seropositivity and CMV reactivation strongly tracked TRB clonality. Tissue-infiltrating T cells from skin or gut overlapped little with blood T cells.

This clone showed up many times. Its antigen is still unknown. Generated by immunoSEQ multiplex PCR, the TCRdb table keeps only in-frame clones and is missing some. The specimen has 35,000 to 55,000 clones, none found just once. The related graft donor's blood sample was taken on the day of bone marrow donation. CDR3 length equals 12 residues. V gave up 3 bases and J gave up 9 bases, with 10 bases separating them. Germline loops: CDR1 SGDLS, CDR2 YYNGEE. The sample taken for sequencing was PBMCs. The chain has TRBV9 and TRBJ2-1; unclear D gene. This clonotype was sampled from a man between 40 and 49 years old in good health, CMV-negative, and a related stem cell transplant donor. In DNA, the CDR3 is TGTGCCAGCAGCGGGCCTCCCGCTGAGCAGTTCTTC. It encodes CASSGPPAEQFF.